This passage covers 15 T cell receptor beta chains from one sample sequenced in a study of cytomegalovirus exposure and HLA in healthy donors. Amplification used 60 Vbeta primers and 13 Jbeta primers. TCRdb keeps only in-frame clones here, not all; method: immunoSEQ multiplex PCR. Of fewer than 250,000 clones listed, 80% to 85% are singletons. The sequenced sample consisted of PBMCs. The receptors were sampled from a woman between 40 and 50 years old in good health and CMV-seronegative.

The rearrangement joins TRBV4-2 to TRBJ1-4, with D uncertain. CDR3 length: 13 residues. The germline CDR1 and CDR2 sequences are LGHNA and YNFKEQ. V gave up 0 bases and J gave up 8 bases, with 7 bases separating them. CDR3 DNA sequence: TGTGCCAGCAGCCAAGATGCGGAAGAAAAACTGTTTTTT. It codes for CASSQDAEEKLFF.

The CDR3 is CASWGSGQPDEKLFF. For the CDR3, the DNA is TGTGCCAGCTGGGGGTCAGGACAGCCGGATGAAAAACTGTTTTTT. The V gene is TRBV6-1, the J gene TRBJ1-4, with D maybe TRBD1 (6 bases). This CDR3 has 15 amino acids. The germline gives CDR1 MNHNS, CDR2 SASEGT. Trimming took 8 bases from V and 6 from J, leaving 19 bases between them.

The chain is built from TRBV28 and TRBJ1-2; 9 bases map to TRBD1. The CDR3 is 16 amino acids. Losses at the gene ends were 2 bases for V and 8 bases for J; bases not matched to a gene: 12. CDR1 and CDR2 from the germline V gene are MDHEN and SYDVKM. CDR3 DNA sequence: TGTGCCAGCAGTTTACACCCGGGACAGGGTTCGCACGGCTACACCTTC. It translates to CASSLHPGQGSHGYTF.

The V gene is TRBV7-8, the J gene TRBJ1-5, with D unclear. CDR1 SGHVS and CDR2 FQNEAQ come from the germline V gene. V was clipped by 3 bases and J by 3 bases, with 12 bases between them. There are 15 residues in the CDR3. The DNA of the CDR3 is TGTGCCAGCAGCTTGCTGGACGGACTCAATCAGCCCCAGCATTTT. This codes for CASSLLDGLNQPQHF.

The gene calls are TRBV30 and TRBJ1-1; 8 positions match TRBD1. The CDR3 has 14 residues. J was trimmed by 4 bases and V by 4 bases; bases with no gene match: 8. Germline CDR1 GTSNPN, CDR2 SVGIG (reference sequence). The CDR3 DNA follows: TGTGCCTGGAACACTTTACAGGGGGTCACTGAAGCTTTCTTT. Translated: CAWNTLQGVTEAFF.

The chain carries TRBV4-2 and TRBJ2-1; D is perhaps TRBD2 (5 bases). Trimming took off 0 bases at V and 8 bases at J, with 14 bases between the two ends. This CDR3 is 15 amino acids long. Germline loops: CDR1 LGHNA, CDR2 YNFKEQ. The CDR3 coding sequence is TGTGCCAGCAGCCAAGATAGGCTAGCCGGCGATGAGCAGTTCTTC. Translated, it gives CASSQDRLAGDEQFF.

DNA of the CDR3: TGTGCCAGTAGTCAAGGCGAGGAAGGAACACTAGCGGGAAAGTACTTC. This encodes CASSQGEEGTLAGKYF. The chain uses TRBV19 and TRBJ2-4; 10 nucleotides match TRBD2. There are 16 residues in the CDR3. J was trimmed by 14 bases and V by 5 bases; bases with no gene match: 18. Germline V gene lookup returns CDR1 LNHDA and CDR2 SQIVND (reference sequence).

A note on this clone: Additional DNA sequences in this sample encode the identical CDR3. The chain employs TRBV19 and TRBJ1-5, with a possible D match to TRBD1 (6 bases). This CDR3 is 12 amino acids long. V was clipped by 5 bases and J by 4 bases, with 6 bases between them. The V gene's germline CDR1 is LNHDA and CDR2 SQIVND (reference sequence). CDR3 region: CASSQGNQPQHF. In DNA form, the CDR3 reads TGTGCCAGTAGTCAGGGGAATCAGCCCCAGCATTTT.

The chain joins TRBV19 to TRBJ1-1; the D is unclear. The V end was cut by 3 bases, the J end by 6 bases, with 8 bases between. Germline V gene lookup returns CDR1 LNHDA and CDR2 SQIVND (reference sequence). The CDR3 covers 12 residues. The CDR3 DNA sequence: TGTGCCAGTAGTATTACACCGCCTGAAGCTTTCTTT. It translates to CASSITPPEAFF.

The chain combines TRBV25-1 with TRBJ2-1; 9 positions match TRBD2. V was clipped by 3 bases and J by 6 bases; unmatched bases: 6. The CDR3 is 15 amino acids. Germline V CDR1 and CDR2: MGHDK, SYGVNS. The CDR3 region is CASSELAGLGNEQFF. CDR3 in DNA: TGTGCCAGCAGTGAGCTAGCGGGGTTGGGCAATGAGCAGTTCTTC.

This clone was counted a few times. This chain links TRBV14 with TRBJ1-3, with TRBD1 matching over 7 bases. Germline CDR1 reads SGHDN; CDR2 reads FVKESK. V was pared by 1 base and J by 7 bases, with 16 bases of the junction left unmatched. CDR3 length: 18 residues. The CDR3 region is CASSQGAPTGFGGNTIYF. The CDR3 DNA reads TGTGCCAGCAGCCAAGGGGCCCCGACAGGGTTCGGTGGGAACACCATATATTTT. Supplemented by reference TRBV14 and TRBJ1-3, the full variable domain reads EAGVTQFPSHSVIEKGQTVTLRCDPISGHDNLYWYRRVMGKEIKFLLHFVKESKQDESGMPNNRFLAERTGGTYSTLKVQPAELEDSGVYFCASSQGAPTGFGGNTIYFGEGSWLTVV.

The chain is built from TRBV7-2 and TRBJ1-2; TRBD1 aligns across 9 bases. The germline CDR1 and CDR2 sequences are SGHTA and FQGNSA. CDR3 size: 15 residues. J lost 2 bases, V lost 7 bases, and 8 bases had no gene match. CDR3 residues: CASTPFGTGNYGYTF. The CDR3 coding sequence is TGTGCCAGCACCCCCTTCGGGACAGGGAACTATGGCTACACCTTC.

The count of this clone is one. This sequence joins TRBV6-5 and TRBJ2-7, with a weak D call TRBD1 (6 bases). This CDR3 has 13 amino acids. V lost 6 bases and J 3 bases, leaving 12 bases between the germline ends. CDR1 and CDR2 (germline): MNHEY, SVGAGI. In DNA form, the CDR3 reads TGTGCCAGCAGCTCCGGGACAAACTACGAGCAGTACTTC. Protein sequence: CASSSGTNYEQYF.

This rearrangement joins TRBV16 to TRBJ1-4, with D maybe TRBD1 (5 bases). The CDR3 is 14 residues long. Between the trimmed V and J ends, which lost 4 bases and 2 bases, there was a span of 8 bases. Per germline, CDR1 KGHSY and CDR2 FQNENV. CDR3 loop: CASSRGVTNEKLFF. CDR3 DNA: TGTGCCAGCAGCCGGGGGGTGACTAATGAAAAACTGTTTTTT.

DNA for the CDR3: TGTGCCAGCACCCCGGGACTACCGAGCACAGATACGCAGTATTTT. Translation gives CASTPGLPSTDTQYF. This rearrangement joins TRBV9 to TRBJ2-3; 7 bases match TRBD2. The V and J ends lost 6 bases and 0 bases, in that order; junction bases with no gene match: 7. From germline, CDR1 is SGDLS and CDR2 YYNGEE. This CDR3 contains 15 residues.